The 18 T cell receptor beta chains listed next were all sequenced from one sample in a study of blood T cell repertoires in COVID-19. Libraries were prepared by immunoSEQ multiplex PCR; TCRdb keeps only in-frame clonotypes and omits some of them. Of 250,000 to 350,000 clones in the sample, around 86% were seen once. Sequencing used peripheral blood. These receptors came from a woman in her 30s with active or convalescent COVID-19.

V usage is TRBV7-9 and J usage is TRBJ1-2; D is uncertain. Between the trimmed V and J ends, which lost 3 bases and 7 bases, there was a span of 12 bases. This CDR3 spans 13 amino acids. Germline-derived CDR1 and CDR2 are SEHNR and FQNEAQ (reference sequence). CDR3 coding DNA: TGTGCCAGCAGCTTTTCAGCCTCGGGTGGCTACACCTTC. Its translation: CASSFSASGGYTF.

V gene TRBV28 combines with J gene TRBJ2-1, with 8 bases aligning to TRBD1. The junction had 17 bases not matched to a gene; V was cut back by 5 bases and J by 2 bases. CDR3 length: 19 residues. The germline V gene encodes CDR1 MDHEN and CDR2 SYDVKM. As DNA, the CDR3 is TGTGCCAGCAGTCTGGATAAAGGACAGGGCGCAAAGGCCTACAATGAGCAGTTCTTC. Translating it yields CASSLDKGQGAKAYNEQFF.

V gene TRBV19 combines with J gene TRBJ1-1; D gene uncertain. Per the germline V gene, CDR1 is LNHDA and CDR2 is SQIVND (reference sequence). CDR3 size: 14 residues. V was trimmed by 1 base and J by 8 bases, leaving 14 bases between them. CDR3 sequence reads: CASSIAPGPQEAFF. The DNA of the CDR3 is TGTGCCAGTAGTATAGCCCCAGGTCCGCAGGAAGCTTTCTTT. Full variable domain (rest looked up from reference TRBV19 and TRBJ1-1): DGGITQSPKYLFRKEGQNVTLSCEQNLNHDAMYWYRQDPGQGLRLIYYSQIVNDFQKGDIAEGYSVSREKKESFPLTVTSAQKNPTAFYLCASSIAPGPQEAFFGQGTRLTVV.

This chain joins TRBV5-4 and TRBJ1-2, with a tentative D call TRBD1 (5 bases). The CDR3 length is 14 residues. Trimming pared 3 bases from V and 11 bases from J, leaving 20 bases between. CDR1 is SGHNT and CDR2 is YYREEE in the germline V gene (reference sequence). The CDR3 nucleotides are TGTGCCAGCAGCTCAAACGATTGGGGGGTACGATACACCTTC. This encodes CASSSNDWGVRYTF.

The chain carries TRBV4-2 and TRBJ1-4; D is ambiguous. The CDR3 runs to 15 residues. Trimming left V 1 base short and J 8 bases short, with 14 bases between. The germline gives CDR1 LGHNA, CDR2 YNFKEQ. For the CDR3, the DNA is TGTGCCAGCAGCCAAGGTGGGCTCACCGAGGAAAAACTGTTTTTT. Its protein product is CASSQGGLTEEKLFF.

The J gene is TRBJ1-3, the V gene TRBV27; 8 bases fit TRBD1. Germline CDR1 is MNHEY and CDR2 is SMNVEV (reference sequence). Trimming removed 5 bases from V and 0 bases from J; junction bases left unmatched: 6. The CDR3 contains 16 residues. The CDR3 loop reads CASSPRTGSSGNTIYF. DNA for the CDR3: TGTGCCAGCAGTCCCCGGACAGGGAGCTCTGGAAACACCATATATTTT.

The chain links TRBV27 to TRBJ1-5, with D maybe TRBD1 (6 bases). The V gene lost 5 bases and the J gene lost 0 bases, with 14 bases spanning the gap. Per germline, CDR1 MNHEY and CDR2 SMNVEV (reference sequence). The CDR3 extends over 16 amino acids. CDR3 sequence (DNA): TGTGCCAGCAGTCCCCGACAGGACCATAGCAATCAGCCCCAGCATTTT. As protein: CASSPRQDHSNQPQHF.

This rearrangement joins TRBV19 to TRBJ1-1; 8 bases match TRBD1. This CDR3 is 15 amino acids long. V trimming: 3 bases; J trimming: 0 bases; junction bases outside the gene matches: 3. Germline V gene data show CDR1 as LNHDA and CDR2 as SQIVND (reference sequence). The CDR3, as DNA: TGTGCCAGTAGTATTGAGACAGGGGTGAACACTGAAGCTTTCTTT. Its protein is CASSIETGVNTEAFF.

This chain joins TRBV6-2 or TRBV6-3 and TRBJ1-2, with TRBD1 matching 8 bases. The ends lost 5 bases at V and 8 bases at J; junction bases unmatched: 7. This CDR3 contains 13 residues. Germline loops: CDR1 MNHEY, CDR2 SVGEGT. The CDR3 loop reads CASSGQGFGGYTF. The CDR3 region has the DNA TGTGCCAGCAGTGGACAGGGCTTCGGCGGCTACACCTTC.

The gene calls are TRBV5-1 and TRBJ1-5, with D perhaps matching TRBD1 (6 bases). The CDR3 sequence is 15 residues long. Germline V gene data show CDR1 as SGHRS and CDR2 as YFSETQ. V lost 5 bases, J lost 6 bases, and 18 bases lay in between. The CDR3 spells CASRSDPGDGQPQHF. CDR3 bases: TGCGCCAGCAGATCAGACCCAGGGGACGGTCAGCCCCAGCATTTT. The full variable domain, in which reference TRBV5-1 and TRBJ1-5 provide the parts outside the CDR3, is KAGVTQTPRYLIKTRGQQVTLSCSPISGHRSVSWYQQTPGQGLQFLFEYFSETQRNKGNFPGRFSGRQFSNSRSEMNVSTLELGDSALYLCASRSDPGDGQPQHFGDGTRLSIL.

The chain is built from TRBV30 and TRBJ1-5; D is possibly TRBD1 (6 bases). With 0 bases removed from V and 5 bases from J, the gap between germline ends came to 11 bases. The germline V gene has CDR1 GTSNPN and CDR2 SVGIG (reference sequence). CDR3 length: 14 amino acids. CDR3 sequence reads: CAWSVRTVDQPQHF. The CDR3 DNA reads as TGTGCCTGGAGTGTACGGACAGTCGATCAGCCCCAGCATTTT.

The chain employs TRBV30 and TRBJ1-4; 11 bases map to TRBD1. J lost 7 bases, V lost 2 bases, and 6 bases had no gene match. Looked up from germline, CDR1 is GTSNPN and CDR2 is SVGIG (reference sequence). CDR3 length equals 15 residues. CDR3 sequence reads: CAWSPRDRGVEKLFF. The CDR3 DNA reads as TGTGCCTGGAGTCCCCGGGACAGGGGGGTTGAAAAACTGTTTTTT.

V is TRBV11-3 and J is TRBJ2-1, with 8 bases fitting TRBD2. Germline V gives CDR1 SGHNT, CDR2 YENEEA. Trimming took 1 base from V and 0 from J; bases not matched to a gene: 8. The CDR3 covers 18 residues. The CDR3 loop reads CASSLAFGGANSYNEQFF. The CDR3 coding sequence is TGTGCCAGCAGCTTAGCTTTCGGGGGGGCGAACTCCTACAATGAGCAGTTCTTC. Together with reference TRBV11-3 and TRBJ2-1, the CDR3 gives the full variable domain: EAGVVQSPRYKIIEKKQPVAFWCNPISGHNTLYWYLQNLGQGPELLIRYENEEAVDDSQLPKDRFSAERLKGVDSTLKIQPAELGDSAVYLCASSLAFGGANSYNEQFFGPGTRLTVL.

DNA for the CDR3: TGTGCCAGTAGTTCACAGGGGGCGGATGGTGACTACGAGCAGTACTTC. It yields the protein CASSSQGADGDYEQYF. The chain carries TRBV19 and TRBJ2-7, with 9 bases that match TRBD1. The V gene end was trimmed by 5 bases and the J gene end by 3 bases; junction bases not matched to a gene: 11. The CDR3 has 16 amino acids. Germline CDR1 LNHDA, CDR2 SQIVND (reference sequence).

The CDR3 nucleotides are TGTGCCAGCAGTGAGGTGTATGGGGGGGCCGGGACCCAGTACTTC. It yields the protein CASSEVYGGAGTQYF. The chain joins TRBV6-1 to TRBJ2-5; tentatively, D is TRBD2 (7 bases). Per germline, CDR1 MNHNS and CDR2 SASEGT. The CDR3 spans 15 residues. Trimming took 3 bases from V and 7 from J, leaving 18 bases between them.

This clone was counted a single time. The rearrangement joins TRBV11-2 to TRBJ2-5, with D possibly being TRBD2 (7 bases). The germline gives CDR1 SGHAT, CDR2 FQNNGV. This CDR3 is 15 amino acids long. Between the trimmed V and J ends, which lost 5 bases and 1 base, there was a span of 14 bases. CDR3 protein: CASSAGGAGQETQYF. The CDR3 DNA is TGTGCCAGCAGCGCTGGGGGGGCCGGCCAAGAGACCCAGTACTTC.

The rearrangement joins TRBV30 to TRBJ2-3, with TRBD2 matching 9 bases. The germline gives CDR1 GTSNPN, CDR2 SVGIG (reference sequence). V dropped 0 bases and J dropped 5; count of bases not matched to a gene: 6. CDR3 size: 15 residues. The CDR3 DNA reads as TGTGCCTGGAGTGTTCGGCGGGGGGGCTTAGATACGCAGTATTTT. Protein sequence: CAWSVRRGGLDTQYF.

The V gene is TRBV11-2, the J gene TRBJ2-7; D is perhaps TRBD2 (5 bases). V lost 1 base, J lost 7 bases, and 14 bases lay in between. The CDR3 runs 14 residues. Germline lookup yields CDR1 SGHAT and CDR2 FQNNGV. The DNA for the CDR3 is TGTGCCAGCAGCTTAGCGGGAAAAGGGTTGGAGCAGTACTTC. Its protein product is CASSLAGKGLEQYF. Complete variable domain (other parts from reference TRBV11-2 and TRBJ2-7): EAGVAQSPRYKIIEKRQSVAFWCNPISGHATLYWYQQILGQGPKLLIQFQNNGVVDDSQLPKDRFSAERLKGVDSTLKIQPAKLEDSAVYLCASSLAGKGLEQYFGPGTRLTVT.